A single T cell receptor beta chain is shown here with its context. In the original workflow: Reference gene primers were amplified, and this amplification served to estimate nucleated cell counts. Produced via immunoSEQ multiplex PCR; TCRdb's table is partial and in-frame only. The D gene and trimming were derived from the DNA, and the V and J assignments and clone size from that table. This sample has about 100,000 clones, with about 91% found just once. The sample belongs to a study of blood T cell repertoires in COVID-19. The ends lost 1 base at V and 4 bases at J; junction bases unmatched: 10. The CDR3 totals 16 residues. The germline gives CDR1 SGHDT, CDR2 YYEEEE.

Input material: peripheral blood. V gene TRBV5-6 combines with J gene TRBJ1-1; TRBD1 matches 7 bases. This receptor was taken from a human donor in a cohort sampled during active COVID-19. The CDR3 sequence is CASSLWVRAGGTEAFF. Written as DNA, the CDR3 is TGTGCCAGCAGCTTGTGGGTCAGGGCAGGGGGCACTGAAGCTTTCTTT.